A single sample is the source of the 10 T cell receptor beta chains below, sequenced in a study of blood T cell repertoires in COVID-19. The repertoire was sequenced with immunoSEQ multiplex PCR; TCRdb's copy has only in-frame clones and lacks some. The table records about 260,000 clones, about 88% of them present only once. Material for sequencing was peripheral blood. The receptors were sampled from a young man with active or convalescent COVID-19.

This clone has at least ten counts. The rearrangement links TRBV30 to TRBJ1-2; D possibly corresponds to TRBD1 (6 bases). CDR3 length: 12 residues. Trimming took off 5 bases at V and 3 bases at J, with 10 bases between the two ends. CDR1 GTSNPN and CDR2 SVGIG come from the germline V gene (reference sequence). The CDR3: CAWDRLHYGYTF. CDR3 DNA sequence: TGTGCCTGGGACAGGCTACACTATGGCTACACCTTC.

The rearrangement joins TRBV13 to TRBJ1-1, with 8 nucleotides matching TRBD1. V dropped 1 base and J dropped 1; count of bases not matched to a gene: 2. Per the germline V gene, CDR1 is PRHDT and CDR2 is FYEKMQ (reference sequence). The CDR3 spans 15 residues. The CDR3 DNA follows: TGTGCCAGCAGCTTAGCTGACAGGGGGAACACTGAAGCTTTCTTT. Translated: CASSLADRGNTEAFF. Full variable domain (missing parts from reference TRBV13 and TRBJ1-1): AAGVIQSPRHLIKEKRETATLKCYPIPRHDTVYWYQQGPGQDPQFLISFYEKMQSDKGSIPDRFSAQQFSDYHSELNMSSLELGDSALYFCASSLADRGNTEAFFGQGTRLTVV.

At least ten counts were recorded for this clone. J is TRBJ2-7 and V is TRBV7-8, with D unclear. Trimming removed 0 bases at V and 0 bases at J, with 3 bases between. CDR1 is SGHVS, CDR2 FQNEAQ, per germline. This CDR3 has 13 amino acids. The CDR3 here is CASSLASSYEQYF. CDR3 coding DNA: TGTGCCAGCAGCTTAGCCAGCTCCTACGAGCAGTACTTC.

This clone was seen only once. DNA for the CDR3: TGCGCCAGCAGCCCAAACCCTAGGCAGGGGTCCCCTTCCTCCGGGGAGCTGTTTTTT. Translation gives CASSPNPRQGSPSSGELFF. The chain carries TRBV4-3 and TRBJ2-2; weak D call: TRBD1 (6 bases). Germline V gives CDR1 LGHNA, CDR2 YSLEER. This CDR3 region has 19 residues. V was pared by 4 bases and J by 6 bases, with 27 bases between.

This chain links TRBV10-1 with TRBJ2-7; D may be TRBD1 (5 bases). The CDR3 sequence is 13 residues long. The germline V and J ends were trimmed by 0 bases and 6 bases, with 9 bases remaining between them. Per the germline V gene, CDR1 is WNHNN and CDR2 is SYGVQD (reference sequence). The CDR3 loop reads CASSESDTLEQYF. The CDR3 nucleotides read TGCGCCAGCAGTGAGTCGGACACCCTCGAGCAGTACTTC.

This chain joins TRBV4-3 and TRBJ1-2; 9 bases are shared with TRBD1. The CDR3 is 13 residues long. V trimming: 4 bases; J trimming: 5 bases; junction bases outside the gene matches: 2. The germline gives CDR1 LGHNA, CDR2 YSLEER. CDR3 nucleotide sequence: TGCGCCAGCAGCCCCGGACAGGGGTATGGCTACACCTTC. Amino acids: CASSPGQGYGYTF.

The rearrangement links TRBV27 to TRBJ2-7; TRBD1 matches 7 bases. Germline CDR1 and CDR2: MNHEY and SMNVEV (reference sequence). V trimming: 8 bases; J trimming: 2 bases; junction bases outside the gene matches: 6. The CDR3 covers 13 residues. The chain's CDR3 is CASSMDRTYEQYF. The CDR3 DNA reads as TGTGCCAGCTCGATGGACAGGACCTACGAGCAGTACTTC.

DNA of the CDR3: TGTGCCAGCAAGGGGAGCGGGGATATCACAGATACGCAGTATTTT. It translates to CASKGSGDITDTQYF. This chain connects TRBV2 to TRBJ2-3, with TRBD2 identical over 7 bases. The CDR3 length is 15 residues. Germline CDR1 and CDR2: SNHLY and FYNNEI. V trimming: 7 bases; J trimming: 2 bases; junction bases outside the gene matches: 9.

The chain uses TRBV10-2 and TRBJ2-3; 8 nucleotides line up with TRBD2. Germline V gene sequence: CDR1 WSHSY, CDR2 SAAADI. The CDR3 covers 12 residues. The ends lost 9 bases at V and 1 base at J; junction bases unmatched: 0. The CDR3 nucleotides are TGCGCCAGTAGCGGGGGCACAGATACGCAGTATTTT. This translates into CASSGGTDTQYF.

The rearrangement links TRBV27 to TRBJ2-7; D uncertain. The CDR3 loop spans 13 amino acids. CDR1 and CDR2 (germline): MNHEY, SMNVEV (reference sequence). The V gene lost 6 bases and the J gene lost 6 bases, with 15 bases spanning the gap. As DNA, the CDR3 is TGTGCCAGCAGCCCCATAATCGGGTTCGAGCAGTACTTC. It translates to CASSPIIGFEQYF.